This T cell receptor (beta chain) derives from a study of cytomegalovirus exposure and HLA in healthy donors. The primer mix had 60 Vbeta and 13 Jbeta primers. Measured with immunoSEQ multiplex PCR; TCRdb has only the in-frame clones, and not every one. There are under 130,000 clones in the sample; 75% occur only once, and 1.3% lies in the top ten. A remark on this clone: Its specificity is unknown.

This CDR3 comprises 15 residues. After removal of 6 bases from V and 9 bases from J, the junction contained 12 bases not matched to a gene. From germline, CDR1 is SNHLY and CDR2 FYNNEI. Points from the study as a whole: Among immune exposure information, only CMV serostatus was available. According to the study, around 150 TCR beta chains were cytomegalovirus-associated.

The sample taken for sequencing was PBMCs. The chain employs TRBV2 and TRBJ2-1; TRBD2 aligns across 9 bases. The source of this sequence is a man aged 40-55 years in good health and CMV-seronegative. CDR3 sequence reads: CASSRTSAPGREQFF. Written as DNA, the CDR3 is TGTGCCAGCAGCCGGACTAGCGCACCTGGACGTGAGCAGTTCTTC.